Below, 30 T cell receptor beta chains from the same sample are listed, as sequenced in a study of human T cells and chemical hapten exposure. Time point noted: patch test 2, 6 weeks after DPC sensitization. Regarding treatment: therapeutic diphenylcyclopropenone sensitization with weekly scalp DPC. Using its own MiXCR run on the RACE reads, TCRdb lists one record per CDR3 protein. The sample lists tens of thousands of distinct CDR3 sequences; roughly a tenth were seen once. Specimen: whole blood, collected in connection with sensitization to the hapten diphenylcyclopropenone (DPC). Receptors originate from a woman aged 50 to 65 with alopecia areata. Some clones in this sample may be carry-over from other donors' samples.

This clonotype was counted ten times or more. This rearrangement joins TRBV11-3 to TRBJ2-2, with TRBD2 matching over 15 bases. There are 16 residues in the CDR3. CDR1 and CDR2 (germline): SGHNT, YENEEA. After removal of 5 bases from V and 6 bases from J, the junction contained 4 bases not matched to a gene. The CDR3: CASSEGLAGGSGELFF. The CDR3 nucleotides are TGTGCCAGCAGCGAGGGACTAGCGGGAGGTTCCGGGGAGCTGTTTTTT. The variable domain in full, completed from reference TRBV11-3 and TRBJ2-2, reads EAGVVQSPRYKIIEKKQPVAFWCNPISGHNTLYWYLQNLGQGPELLIRYENEEAVDDSQLPKDRFSAERLKGVDSTLKIQPAELGDSAVYLCASSEGLAGGSGELFFGEGSRLTVL.

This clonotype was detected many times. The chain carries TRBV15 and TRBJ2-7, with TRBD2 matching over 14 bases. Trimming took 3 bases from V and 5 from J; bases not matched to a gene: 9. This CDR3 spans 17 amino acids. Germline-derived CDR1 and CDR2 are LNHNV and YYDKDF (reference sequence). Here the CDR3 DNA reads TGTGCCACCAGCAGGAGACTAGCGGGAGGGCCAGGGGACGAGCAGTACTTC. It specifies CATSRRLAGGPGDEQYF. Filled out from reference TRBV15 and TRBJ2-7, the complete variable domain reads DAMVIQNPRYQVTQFGKPVTLSCSQTLNHNVMYWYQQKSSQAPKLLFHYYDKDFNNEADTPDNFQSRRPNTSFCFLDIRSPGLGDTAMYLCATSRRLAGGPGDEQYFGPGTRLTVT.

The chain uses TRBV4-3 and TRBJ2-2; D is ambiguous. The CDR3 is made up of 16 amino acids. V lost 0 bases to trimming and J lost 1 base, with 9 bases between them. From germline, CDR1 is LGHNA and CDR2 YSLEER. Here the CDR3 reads CASSQDQGQNTGELFF. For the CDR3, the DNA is TGCGCCAGCAGCCAAGATCAAGGGCAGAACACCGGGGAGCTGTTTTTT.

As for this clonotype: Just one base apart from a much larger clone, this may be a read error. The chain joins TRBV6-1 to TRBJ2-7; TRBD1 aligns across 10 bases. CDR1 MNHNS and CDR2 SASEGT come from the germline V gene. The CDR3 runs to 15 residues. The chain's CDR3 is CASNNPGQGTYERYF. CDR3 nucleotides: TGTGCCAGCAATAACCCGGGACAGGGGACCTACGAGCGGTACTTC.

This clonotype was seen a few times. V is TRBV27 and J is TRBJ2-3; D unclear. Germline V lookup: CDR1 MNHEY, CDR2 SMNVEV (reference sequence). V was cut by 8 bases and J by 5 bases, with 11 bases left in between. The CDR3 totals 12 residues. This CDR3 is CASGLRVDTQYF. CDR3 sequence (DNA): TGTGCCAGCGGCCTTCGAGTAGATACGCAGTATTTT.

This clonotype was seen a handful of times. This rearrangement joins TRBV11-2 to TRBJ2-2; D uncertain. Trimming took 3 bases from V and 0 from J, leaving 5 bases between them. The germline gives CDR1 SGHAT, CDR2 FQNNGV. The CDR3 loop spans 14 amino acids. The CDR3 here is CASSFSTNTGELFF. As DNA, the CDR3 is TGTGCCAGCAGCTTCAGCACGAACACCGGGGAGCTGTTTTTT.

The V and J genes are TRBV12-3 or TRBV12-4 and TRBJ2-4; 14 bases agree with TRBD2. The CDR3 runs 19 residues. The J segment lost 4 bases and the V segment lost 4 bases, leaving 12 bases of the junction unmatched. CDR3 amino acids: CASSSGLAGVPKGKNIQYF. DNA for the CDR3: TGTGCCAGCAGTTCGGGACTAGCGGGAGTCCCGAAAGGAAAAAACATTCAGTACTTC.

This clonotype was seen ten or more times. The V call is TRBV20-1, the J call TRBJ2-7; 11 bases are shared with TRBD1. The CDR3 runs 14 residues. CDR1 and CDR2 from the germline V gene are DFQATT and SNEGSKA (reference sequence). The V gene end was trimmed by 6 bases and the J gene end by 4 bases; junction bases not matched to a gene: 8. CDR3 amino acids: CSAEPGTGGYEQYF. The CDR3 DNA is TGCAGTGCAGAGCCGGGGACAGGGGGGTACGAGCAGTACTTC.

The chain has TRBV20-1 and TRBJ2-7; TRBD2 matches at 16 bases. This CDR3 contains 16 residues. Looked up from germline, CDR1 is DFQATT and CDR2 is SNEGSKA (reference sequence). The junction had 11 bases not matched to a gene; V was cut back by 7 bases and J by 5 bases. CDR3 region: CSVPGLAGGPRHEQYF. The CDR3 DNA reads TGCAGTGTCCCGGGACTAGCGGGAGGGCCAAGACACGAGCAGTACTTC.

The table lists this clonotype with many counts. As DNA, the CDR3 is TGCAGTGCCACGGGGCGCGGACTAGCGGGGACTGTAGCCAAAAACATTCAGTACTTC. Residues: CSATGRGLAGTVAKNIQYF. V gene TRBV20-1 combines with J gene TRBJ2-4; 12 positions match TRBD2. With 6 bases clipped from V and 0 bases from J, the junction kept 15 bases outside the gene matches. The CDR3 has 19 amino acids. CDR1 and CDR2 from the germline V gene are DFQATT and SNEGSKA (reference sequence).

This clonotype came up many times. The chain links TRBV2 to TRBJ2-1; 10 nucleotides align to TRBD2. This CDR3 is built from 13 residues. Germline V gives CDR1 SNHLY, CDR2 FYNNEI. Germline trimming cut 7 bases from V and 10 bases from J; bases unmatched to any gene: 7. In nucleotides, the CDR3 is TGTGCCAGCACCCAGCGGGAGGGCTGGGAGCAGTTCTTC. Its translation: CASTQREGWEQFF.

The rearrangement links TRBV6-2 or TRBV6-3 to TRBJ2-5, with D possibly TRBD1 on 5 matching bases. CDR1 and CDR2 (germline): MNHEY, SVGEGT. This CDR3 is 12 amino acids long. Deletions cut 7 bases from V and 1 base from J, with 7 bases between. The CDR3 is CASNDSQETQYF. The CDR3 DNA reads TGTGCCAGCAACGACAGCCAAGAGACCCAGTACTTC.

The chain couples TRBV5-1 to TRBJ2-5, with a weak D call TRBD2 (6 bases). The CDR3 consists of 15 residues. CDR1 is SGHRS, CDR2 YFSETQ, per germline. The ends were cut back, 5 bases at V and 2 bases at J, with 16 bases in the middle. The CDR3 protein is CASRLFPTRQETQYF. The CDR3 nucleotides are TGCGCCAGCAGACTGTTCCCGACTAGACAAGAGACCCAGTACTTC.

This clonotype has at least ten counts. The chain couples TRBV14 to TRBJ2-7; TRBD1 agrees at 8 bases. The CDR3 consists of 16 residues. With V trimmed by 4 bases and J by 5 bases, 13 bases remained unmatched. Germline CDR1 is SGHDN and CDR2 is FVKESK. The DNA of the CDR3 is TGTGCCAGCAGCCTTCGGACAGGGACCCTCGGAAACGAGCAGTACTTC. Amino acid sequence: CASSLRTGTLGNEQYF. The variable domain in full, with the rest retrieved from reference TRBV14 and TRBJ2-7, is EAGVTQFPSHSVIEKGQTVTLRCDPISGHDNLYWYRRVMGKEIKFLLHFVKESKQDESGMPNNRFLAERTGGTYSTLKVQPAELEDSGVYFCASSLRTGTLGNEQYFGPGTRLTVT.

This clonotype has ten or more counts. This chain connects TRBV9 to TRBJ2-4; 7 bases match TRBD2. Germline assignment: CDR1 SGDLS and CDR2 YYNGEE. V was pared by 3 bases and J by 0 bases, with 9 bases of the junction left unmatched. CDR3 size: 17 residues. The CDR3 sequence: CASSGGGNTLAKNIQYF. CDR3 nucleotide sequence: TGTGCCAGCAGCGGGGGAGGGAACACCCTAGCCAAAAACATTCAGTACTTC.

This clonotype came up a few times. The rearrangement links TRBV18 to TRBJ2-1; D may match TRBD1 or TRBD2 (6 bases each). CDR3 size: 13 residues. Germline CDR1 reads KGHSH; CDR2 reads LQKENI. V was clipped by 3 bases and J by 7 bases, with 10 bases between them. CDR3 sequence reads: CASSPAGTNEQFF. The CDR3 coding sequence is TGTGCCAGCTCACCGGCGGGGACAAATGAGCAGTTCTTC.

DNA for the CDR3: TGTGCCAGCAGTCATCCCGGGGGGGGGCTGTTGAACACTGAAGCTTTCTTT. Protein product: CASSHPGGGLLNTEAFF. The chain couples TRBV6-6 to TRBJ1-1, with a weak D call TRBD1 (6 bases). Trimming shortened V by 5 bases and J by 0 bases, and 19 bases separated the two germline ends. Germline values: CDR1 MNHNY, CDR2 SVGAGI (reference sequence). This CDR3 comprises 17 residues.

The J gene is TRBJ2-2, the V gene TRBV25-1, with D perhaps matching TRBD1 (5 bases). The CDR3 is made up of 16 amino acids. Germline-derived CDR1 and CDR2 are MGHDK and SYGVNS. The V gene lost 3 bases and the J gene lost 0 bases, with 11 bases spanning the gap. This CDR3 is CASSDRVLANTGELFF. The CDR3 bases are TGTGCCAGCAGTGACAGGGTTCTCGCGAACACCGGGGAGCTGTTTTTT.

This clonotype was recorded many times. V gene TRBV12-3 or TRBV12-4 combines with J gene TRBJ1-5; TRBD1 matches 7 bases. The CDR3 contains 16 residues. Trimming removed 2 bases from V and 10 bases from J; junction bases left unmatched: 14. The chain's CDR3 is CASSLTANRGDRPQHF. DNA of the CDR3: TGTGCCAGCAGTTTAACGGCAAACAGGGGCGATCGTCCCCAGCATTTT.

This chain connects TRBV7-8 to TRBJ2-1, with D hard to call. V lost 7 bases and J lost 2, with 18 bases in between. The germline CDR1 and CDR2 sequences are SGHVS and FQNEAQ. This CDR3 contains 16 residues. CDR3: CASMLRGTGTYNEQFF. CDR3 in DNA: TGTGCCAGCATGCTTAGAGGTACTGGAACCTACAATGAGCAGTTCTTC.

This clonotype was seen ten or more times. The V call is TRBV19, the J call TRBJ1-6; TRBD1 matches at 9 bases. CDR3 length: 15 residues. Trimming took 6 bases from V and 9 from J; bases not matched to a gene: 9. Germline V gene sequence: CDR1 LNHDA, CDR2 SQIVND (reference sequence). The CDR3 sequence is CASRPGTGSLSPLHF. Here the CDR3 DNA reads TGTGCCAGTAGACCCGGGACAGGGTCCCTTTCACCCCTCCACTTT.

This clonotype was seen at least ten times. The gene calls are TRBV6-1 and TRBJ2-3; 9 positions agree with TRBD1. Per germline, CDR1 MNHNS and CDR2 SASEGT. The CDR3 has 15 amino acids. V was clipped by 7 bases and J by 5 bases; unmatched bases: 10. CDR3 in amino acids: CASKTGGAGRDTQYF. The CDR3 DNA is TGTGCCAGCAAAACAGGGGGCGCAGGTAGAGATACGCAGTATTTT.

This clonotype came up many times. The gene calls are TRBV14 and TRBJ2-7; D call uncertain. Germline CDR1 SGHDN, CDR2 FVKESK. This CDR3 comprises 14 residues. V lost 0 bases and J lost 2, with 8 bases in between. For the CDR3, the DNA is TGTGCCAGCAGCCAAGATGAACCAACCTACGAGCAGTACTTC. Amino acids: CASSQDEPTYEQYF. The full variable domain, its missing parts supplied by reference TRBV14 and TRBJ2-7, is EAGVTQFPSHSVIEKGQTVTLRCDPISGHDNLYWYRRVMGKEIKFLLHFVKESKQDESGMPNNRFLAERTGGTYSTLKVQPAELEDSGVYFCASSQDEPTYEQYFGPGTRLTVT.

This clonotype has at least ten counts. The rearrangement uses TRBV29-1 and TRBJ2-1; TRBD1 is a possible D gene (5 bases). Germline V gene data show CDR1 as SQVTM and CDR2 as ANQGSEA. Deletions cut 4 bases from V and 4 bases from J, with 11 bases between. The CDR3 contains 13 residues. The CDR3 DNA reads TGCAGCGTTGTACTCTCAGGGTACAATGAGCAGTTCTTC. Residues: CSVVLSGYNEQFF.

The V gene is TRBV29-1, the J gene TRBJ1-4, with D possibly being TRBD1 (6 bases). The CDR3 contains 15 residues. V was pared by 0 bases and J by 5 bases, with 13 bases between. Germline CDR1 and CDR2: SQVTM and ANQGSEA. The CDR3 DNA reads TGCAGCGTTGAAGACTCCAGGGGCGGAAATGAAAAACTGTTTTTT. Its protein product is CSVEDSRGGNEKLFF.

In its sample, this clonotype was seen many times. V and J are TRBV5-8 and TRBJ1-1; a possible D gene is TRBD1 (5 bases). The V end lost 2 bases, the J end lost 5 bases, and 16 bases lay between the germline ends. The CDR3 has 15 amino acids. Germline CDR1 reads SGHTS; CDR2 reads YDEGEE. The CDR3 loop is CASSFFRGANTEAFF. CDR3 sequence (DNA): TGTGCCAGCAGCTTTTTCCGGGGCGCGAATACTGAAGCTTTCTTT.

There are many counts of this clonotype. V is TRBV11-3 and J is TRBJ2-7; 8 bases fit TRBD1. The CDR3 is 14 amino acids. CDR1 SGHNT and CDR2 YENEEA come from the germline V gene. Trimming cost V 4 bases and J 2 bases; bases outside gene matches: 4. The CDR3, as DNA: TGTGCCAGCAGCTACGGACAGGGCACCTACGAGCAGTACTTC. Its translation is CASSYGQGTYEQYF.

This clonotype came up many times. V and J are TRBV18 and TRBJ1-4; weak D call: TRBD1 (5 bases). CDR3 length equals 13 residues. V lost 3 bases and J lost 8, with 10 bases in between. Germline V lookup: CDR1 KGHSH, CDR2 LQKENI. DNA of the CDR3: TGTGCCAGCTCACCGTCTGGGGACGAAAAACTGTTTTTT. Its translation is CASSPSGDEKLFF.

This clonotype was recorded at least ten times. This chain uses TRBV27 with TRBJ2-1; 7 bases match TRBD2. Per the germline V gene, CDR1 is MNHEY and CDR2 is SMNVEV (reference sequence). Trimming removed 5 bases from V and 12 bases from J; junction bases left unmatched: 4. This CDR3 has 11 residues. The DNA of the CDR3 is TGTGCCAGCAGTGGGGGGGTAGGGCAGTTCTTC. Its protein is CASSGGVGQFF.

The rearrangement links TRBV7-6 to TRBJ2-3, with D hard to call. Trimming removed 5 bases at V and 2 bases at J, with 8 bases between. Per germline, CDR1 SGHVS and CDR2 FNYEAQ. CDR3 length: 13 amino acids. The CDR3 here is CASSPTLTDTQYF. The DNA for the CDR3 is TGTGCCAGCAGCCCGACCCTCACAGATACGCAGTATTTT.